The rows below give T cell receptor beta chains drawn from one sample of a study of graft-versus-host responses after intestinal transplantation. The assay was immunoSEQ multiplex PCR, and TCRdb's table has in-frame clones only and misses some. The table shows around 90,000 clones, with about 94% occurring only once. Antigens for these TCRs are unknown. The sequencing here drew on unstimulated CD4+ T cells sorted from spleen or lymph node cells, taken before transplant. Every receptor here comes from a human donor who was the organ donor for an intestinal transplant. Each CDR3 is given with its conserved first and last residue. A D gene is named only where the DNA matches it firmly. Where a row states a size, it is once, few, many or the class of an expanded clone; other rows omit it.

>NA|TRBV7-9|TRBJ1-1|NA
CASSPGSPTEAFF
TGTGCCAGCAGCCCAGGTAGCCCCACTGAAGCTTTCTTT
>TRBD1|TRBV19|TRBJ2-1|NA
CASSPGTGGYNEQFF
TGTGCCAGTAGTCCCGGGACAGGGGGGTACAATGAGCAGTTCTTC
>NA|TRBV28|TRBJ1-5|NA
CASSFSDQPQHF
TGTGCCAGCAGTTTCTCGGATCAGCCCCAGCATTTT
>NA|TRBV7-3|TRBJ2-2|NA
CASSLTFSGAGTGELFF
TGTGCCAGCAGCTTAACGTTCTCCGGGGCGGGCACCGGGGAGCTGTTTTTT
>NA|TRBV28|TRBJ1-2|NA
CASSRSLANYGYTF
TGTGCCAGCAGCCGGTCCCTAGCTAACTATGGCTACACCTTC
>NA|TRBV7-2|TRBJ2-5|NA
CASSLVQETQYF
TGTGCCAGCAGCTTAGTCCAAGAGACCCAGTACTTC
>NA|TRBV20-1|TRBJ1-1|NA
CSASHNEAFF
TGCAGTGCTTCGCACAATGAAGCTTTCTTT
>NA|TRBV11-2|TRBJ1-3|once
CASSLAMTGYRSGNTIYF
TGTGCCAGCAGCTTAGCCATGACAGGCTATCGCTCTGGAAACACCATATATTTT
>NA|TRBV2|TRBJ1-5|NA
CASSEIGGRGAGQPQHF
TGTGCCAGCAGTGAAATTGGGGGTAGAGGGGCCGGTCAGCCCCAGCATTTT
>NA|TRBV28|TRBJ2-5|NA
CASSFSGTRTQYF
TGTGCCAGCAGTTTTTCCGGGACGAGGACCCAGTACTTC
>NA|TRBV18|TRBJ2-1|NA
CASSPTPDSSNEQFF
TGTGCCAGCTCACCCACTCCCGACTCTTCCAATGAGCAGTTCTTC
>TRBD1|TRBV2|TRBJ2-3|NA
CASRLTGYTDTQYF
TGTGCCAGCAGGCTGACAGGGTACACAGATACGCAGTATTTT
>NA|TRBV6-1|TRBJ1-2|NA
CASSDPGRYYGYTF
TGTGCCAGCAGTGATCCCGGCCGTTACTATGGCTACACCTTC
>NA|TRBV5-5|TRBJ2-7|NA
CASRARKGAYEQYF
TGTGCCAGCAGGGCGAGGAAGGGGGCCTACGAGCAGTACTTC
>NA|TRBV18|TRBJ2-5|NA
CASSPTTIGPRAAVNF
TGTGCCAGCTCACCGACCACAATCGGGCCGAGGGCTGCAGTTAACTTC
>NA|TRBV14|TRBJ2-7|NA
CASSQRRRVEAPLEQYF
TGTGCCAGCAGCCAACGAAGGCGCGTTGAGGCCCCCCTGGAGCAGTACTTC
>NA|TRBV7-9|TRBJ1-5|NA
CASSRAGDQPQHF
TGTGCCAGCAGCAGGGCCGGGGATCAGCCCCAGCATTTT
>NA|TRBV19|TRBJ1-2|once
CASSISSGYGYTF
TGTGCCAGTAGTATTAGTTCGGGGTATGGCTACACCTTC
>TRBD1|TRBV7-2|TRBJ2-2|NA
CASSPRQGAGELFF
TGTGCCAGCAGCCCACGACAGGGCGCCGGGGAGCTGTTTTTT
>TRBD1|TRBV9|TRBJ1-4|NA
CASSVGPGQVSANEKLFF
TGTGCCAGCAGCGTAGGTCCAGGACAGGTCTCAGCTAATGAAAAACTGTTTTTT
>TRBD2|TRBV4-2|TRBJ2-2|NA
CASSQDGGGTGELFF
TGTGCCAGCAGCCAAGATGGGGGGGGCACCGGGGAGCTGTTTTTT
>NA|TRBV30|TRBJ1-5|once
CAWSVDLNQPQHF
TGTGCCTGGAGTGTGGACTTGAATCAGCCCCAGCATTTT
>NA|TRBV9|TRBJ1-3|NA
CASSVQVSHSGNTIYF
TGTGCCAGCAGCGTACAAGTAAGTCACTCTGGAAACACCATATATTTT
>NA|TRBV7-9|TRBJ2-7|NA
CASSFSGIYEQYF
TGTGCCAGCAGCTTCTCCGGGATCTACGAGCAGTACTTC
>NA|TRBV6-6|TRBJ2-7|NA
CASRRDNPYEQYF
TGTGCCAGCAGACGCGACAACCCCTACGAGCAGTACTTC
>NA|TRBV6-5|TRBJ1-1|NA
CASSYGISTEAFF
TGTGCCAGCAGTTACGGGATAAGCACTGAAGCTTTCTTT
>TRBD1|TRBV7-9|TRBJ2-6|NA
CASSHGQGFSGANVLTF
TGTGCCAGCAGCCACGGACAGGGCTTCTCTGGGGCCAACGTCCTGACTTTC
>NA|TRBV5-4|TRBJ1-1|NA
CASSGTVVNTEAFF
TGTGCCAGCAGCGGGACCGTAGTGAACACTGAAGCTTTCTTT
>NA|TRBV5-1|TRBJ2-1|NA
CASAKGYATGGYEQFF
TGCGCCAGCGCAAAGGGGTACGCTACGGGGGGCTATGAGCAGTTCTTC
>TRBD2|TRBV6-1|TRBJ2-2|NA
CASRASGAGELFF
TGTGCCAGCAGGGCTAGCGGGGCCGGGGAGCTGTTTTTT
>NA|TRBV6-1|TRBJ2-2|NA
CASSVGTLINTGELFF
TGTGCCAGCAGTGTCGGGACACTAATTAACACCGGGGAGCTGTTTTTT
>TRBD2|TRBV11-3|TRBJ2-3|NA
CASSLTGGPGDTQYF
TGTGCCAGCAGCTTAACGGGGGGACCCGGGGATACGCAGTATTTT
>NA|TRBV6-5|TRBJ2-1|NA
CATSYRGASYNEQFF
TGTGCCACCAGTTACCGGGGGGCCTCCTACAATGAGCAGTTCTTC
>NA|TRBV2|TRBJ1-2|NA
CASSRVGYTF
TGTGCCAGCAGTCGGGTAGGCTACACCTTC
>NA|TRBV4-3|TRBJ1-5|NA
CASSQAGSSNQPQHF
TGCGCCAGCAGCCAAGCGGGCAGCTCCAATCAGCCCCAGCATTTT
>NA|TRBV6-1|TRBJ1-4|NA
CASRQGLSEKLFF
TGTGCCAGCAGGCAGGGGCTAAGTGAAAAACTGTTTTTT
>NA|TRBV20-1|TRBJ1-4|NA
CSAIEEEKLFF
TGCAGTGCTATAGAGGAGGAAAAACTGTTTTTT
>NA|TRBV10-1|TRBJ2-3|NA
CASSGPGWARDTQYF
TGCGCCAGCAGTGGGCCAGGATGGGCACGGGATACGCAGTATTTT
>NA|TRBV6-1|TRBJ1-2|once
CASSEYPGSYGYTF
TGTGCCAGCAGTGAGTATCCAGGGTCTTATGGCTACACCTTC
>NA|TRBV27|TRBJ1-1|NA
CASSFLLNTEAFF
TGTGCCAGCAGTTTTCTATTGAACACTGAAGCTTTCTTT
>NA|TRBV6-1|TRBJ1-1|NA
CASSLLQGAEAFF
TGTGCCAGCAGCCTGTTACAAGGCGCTGAAGCTTTCTTT
>NA|TRBV4-1|TRBJ2-3|NA
CASSQDSLYTQYF
TGCGCCAGCAGCCAAGATTCTCTATATACGCAGTATTTT
>NA|TRBV7-9|TRBJ1-5|NA
CASSLGSTQPQHF
TGTGCCAGCAGCCTAGGGTCTACTCAGCCCCAGCATTTT
>NA|TRBV29-1|TRBJ2-1|NA
CSGHRDQYNEQFF
TGCAGCGGCCACAGGGATCAATACAATGAGCAGTTCTTC
>NA|TRBV4-3|TRBJ1-5|NA
CASSQGGDQPQHF
TGCGCCAGCAGCCAAGGCGGGGATCAGCCCCAGCATTTT
>TRBD1|TRBV7-9|TRBJ1-4|NA
CASRPDRVYEKLFF
TGTGCCAGCAGACCCGACAGGGTTTACGAAAAACTGTTTTTT
>NA|TRBV19|TRBJ2-7|NA
CASSAPGAPSSYEQYF
TGTGCCAGTAGTGCCCCGGGGGCGCCGAGCTCCTACGAGCAGTACTTC
>NA|TRBV28|TRBJ1-1|NA
CASSLSAASITTEAFF
TGTGCCAGCAGTTTATCGGCGGCCAGCATTACCACTGAAGCTTTCTTT
>TRBD1|TRBV28|TRBJ1-1|NA
CASILDRSNTEAFF
TGTGCCAGCATATTGGACAGGTCTAACACTGAAGCTTTCTTT
>NA|TRBV2|TRBJ1-5|NA
CASSEPGLGADNQPQHF
TGTGCCAGCAGTGAACCGGGACTAGGGGCCGACAATCAGCCCCAGCATTTT
>NA|TRBV10-3|TRBJ2-3|NA
CAISVGGSGTDTQYF
TGTGCCATCAGTGTTGGGGGCTCGGGCACAGATACGCAGTATTTT
>NA|TRBV19|TRBJ2-3|once
CASSIGQGSDTQYF
TGTGCCAGTAGTATTGGGCAGGGATCAGATACGCAGTATTTT
>NA|TRBV5-3|TRBJ1-2|NA
CASSRTGYGYTF
TGTGCCAGCAGCCGTACAGGCTATGGCTACACCTTC